A selection of T cell receptor beta chains follows, all from one sample in a study of blood T cell repertoires in COVID-19. The assay was immunoSEQ multiplex PCR, and TCRdb's table has in-frame clones only and misses some. There are about 200,000 clones in the sample; 86% occur only once, and approximately 5% lies in the top ten. The sequencing input was PBMCs or T cells enriched from blood (not recorded which). Receptors originate from a middle-aged man with acute COVID-19. CDR3s include the opening cysteine and the closing phenylalanine or tryptophan. A D gene is named only where the DNA matches it firmly. Where a row states a size, it is once, few, many or the class of an expanded clone; other rows omit it.

>13|TRBV29-1|NA|NA|TRBJ1-2
TGCAGCGCCCGCCCAGGGGCGGGCTATGGCTACACCTTC
CSARPGAGYGYTF
>18|TRBV27|few|NA|TRBJ2-5
TGTGCCAGCAGTTTATCGTTGGGGGGTCCTACTAGCTCGGAGACCCAGTACTTC
CASSLSLGGPTSSETQYF
>15|TRBV11-2|once|TRBD1|TRBJ2-3
TGTGCCAGCAGTTACAGGGGGAGGTTTCCAGATACGCAGTATTTT
CASSYRGRFPDTQYF
>16|TRBV15|NA|TRBD2|TRBJ2-3
TGTGCCACCAGCGATGGGACTAGCGCGTACACAGATACGCAGTATTTT
CATSDGTSAYTDTQYF
>15|TRBV28|NA|TRBD1|TRBJ1-4
TGTGCCAGCAGACGTCCGGGACAGCGATATGAAAAACTGTTTTTT
CASRRPGQRYEKLFF
>13|TRBV6-1|once|NA|TRBJ1-2
TGTGCCAGCAGTGAAGCGCGGGGTTGGGGCTACACCTTC
CASSEARGWGYTF
>14|TRBV7-2|NA|NA|TRBJ1-5
TGTGCCAGCAGTGTTTTTGGCCGCAATCAGCCCCAGCATTTT
CASSVFGRNQPQHF
>15|TRBV18|NA|TRBD2|TRBJ2-1
TGTGCCAGCTCACAGGGACTAATCTCCTACAATGAGCAGTTCTTC
CASSQGLISYNEQFF
>15|TRBV18|few|NA|TRBJ2-1
TGTGCCAGCTCACCAGCCGGAGGTGACAATACCCCAGTCTTCTTC
CASSPAGGDNTPVFF
>13|TRBV19|many|NA|TRBJ1-1
TGTGCCAGTAGCTTGGGAGAGGAAACTGAAGCTTTCTTT
CASSLGEETEAFF
>14|TRBV5-4|many|NA|TRBJ1-2
TGTGCCAGCAGCTTGGACACTCGTGAGGATGGCTACACCTTC
CASSLDTREDGYTF
>15|TRBV5-4|NA|TRBD1|TRBJ2-2
TGTGCCAGCAGCCCCAGGACAGGGATTAGCGGGGAGCTGTTTTTT
CASSPRTGISGELFF
>15|TRBV5-6|NA|NA|TRBJ1-1
TGTGCCAGCAGCAGGCAGGGTAGGGGGAACACTGAAGCTTTCTTT
CASSRQGRGNTEAFF
>11|TRBV20-1|once|TRBD1|TRBJ1-2
TGCAGTGCCAACAGGGGTTATGGCTACACCTTC
CSANRGYGYTF
>11|TRBV12-3/TRBV12-4|once|NA|TRBJ2-5
TGTGCCAGCGGTGGCGGGGTGACCCAGTACTTC
CASGGGVTQYF
>13|TRBV7-9|NA|TRBD1|TRBJ1-6
TGTGCCAGCACCCCGGGACAGGCCTCACCCCTCCACTTT
CASTPGQASPLHF
>15|TRBV19|NA|NA|TRBJ1-5
TGTGCCAGTAGTTGGGGGGAGAGGAGCAATCAGCCCCAGCATTTT
CASSWGERSNQPQHF
>13|TRBV7-3|NA|NA|TRBJ1-5
TGTGCCAGCAGCTTAGACTCCGGGGGGCCCCAGCATTTT
CASSLDSGGPQHF
>16|TRBV7-9|NA|NA|TRBJ2-7
TGTGCCAGCAGCTTGGCAGGGGTAGCCGGGTTCTACGAGCAGTACTTC
CASSLAGVAGFYEQYF
>13|TRBV12-3/TRBV12-4|NA|NA|TRBJ2-3
TGTGCCAGCAGTTTCCTAGAAGGAGATACGCAGTATTTT
CASSFLEGDTQYF
>14|TRBV3-1/TRBV3-2|NA|NA|TRBJ1-5
TGTGCCAGCAGCCAAGATTCGGGTAAAGGGCCCCAGCATTTT
CASSQDSGKGPQHF
>16|TRBV27|NA|TRBD2|TRBJ2-1
TGTGCCAGCTCCCCCCTTTCTAGCGGGAGGAATAGTGAGCAGTTCTTC
CASSPLSSGRNSEQFF
>15|TRBV6-1|NA|NA|TRBJ2-3
TGTGCCAGCAGTGAATTTTTAGCGAAGCCGGATACGCAGTATTTT
CASSEFLAKPDTQYF
>14|TRBV19|NA|TRBD2|TRBJ2-2
TGTGCCACGCGAGCGGGAGAGGACACCGGGGAGCTGTTTTTT
CATRAGEDTGELFF
>17|TRBV9|once|TRBD1|TRBJ1-4
TGTGCCAGCAGCGTCGGACAGGGAGTATCAACTAATGAAAAACTGTTTTTT
CASSVGQGVSTNEKLFF
>15|TRBV9|NA|TRBD2|TRBJ2-5
TGTGCCAGCAGCTCCGGACTAGCGGGAGTTGAGACCCAGTACTTC
CASSSGLAGVETQYF
>14|TRBV10-2|NA|NA|TRBJ1-4
TGCGCCAGCAGCGTTCAGGGGCCGAATGAAAAACTGTTTTTT
CASSVQGPNEKLFF
>16|TRBV28|once|TRBD1|TRBJ1-2
TGTGCCAGCAGTCCCGGGACAGGGGGCCAGGGCTATGGCTACACCTTC
CASSPGTGGQGYGYTF
>18|TRBV28|NA|TRBD2|TRBJ2-3
TGTGCCAGCAGGCCCGGGACTAGCGGGACCCCCCGCACAGATACGCAGTATTTT
CASRPGTSGTPRTDTQYF
>15|TRBV7-9|NA|TRBD2|TRBJ2-4
TGTGCCAGCAGCTCCGGAGGGCGGGGGTTAAACATTCAGTACTTC
CASSSGGRGLNIQYF
>15|TRBV5-8|NA|NA|TRBJ2-7
TGTGCCAGCAGCTTGGTGGCTCGATCAGTGTACGAGCAGTACTTC
CASSLVARSVYEQYF
>14|TRBV14|NA|NA|TRBJ1-6
TGTGCCAGCAGCCCCGGACATCGACCTACACCCCTCCACTTT
CASSPGHRPTPLHF
>16|TRBV1|NA|NA|TRBJ2-1
TGCACCAGCAGCCAAGAACCTAGCGGGAGTTTTAATGAGCAGTTCTTC
CTSSQEPSGSFNEQFF
>15|TRBV9|NA|TRBD2|TRBJ2-7
TGTGCCAGCAGCCCGGGGGGACTCACGACCTACGAGCAGTACTTC
CASSPGGLTTYEQYF
>13|TRBV3-1/TRBV3-2|NA|NA|TRBJ2-7
TGTGCCAGCAGCCAGGGGCAGGTCTACGAGCAGTACTTC
CASSQGQVYEQYF
>15|TRBV28|many|TRBD1|TRBJ2-7
TGTGCCAGCAGTCGAACCGGGACAGGGATGGGCGAGCAGTACTTC
CASSRTGTGMGEQYF
>14|TRBV23-1|NA|NA|TRBJ1-1
TGCGCCAGCCCAAATTCTCGGTTGAACACTGAAGCTTTCTTT
CASPNSRLNTEAFF
>15|TRBV6-2/TRBV6-3|few|NA|TRBJ2-7
TGTGCCAGCAGTTACAAGGCGGGGAGCTCCTACGAGCAGTACTTC
CASSYKAGSSYEQYF
>13|TRBV12-5|NA|NA|TRBJ2-1
TGTGCTAGTGCCTGGGGAGGGGGGGATGAGCAGTTCTTC
CASAWGGGDEQFF
>14|TRBV19|once|TRBD1|TRBJ1-5
TGTGCCAGTAGTTCCGACAGGGGAAATCAGCCCCAGCATTTT
CASSSDRGNQPQHF
>12|TRBV7-2|NA|NA|TRBJ2-3
TGTGCCAGCAGCTCCACAGGCGATACGCAGTATTTT
CASSSTGDTQYF
>18|TRBV3-1/TRBV3-2|NA|NA|TRBJ2-2
TGTGCCAGCAGCCAAGATTTACCGCTAGCGAGAGGATGGGGGGAGCTGTTTTTT
CASSQDLPLARGWGELFF
>15|TRBV6-5|few|TRBD2|TRBJ2-5
TGTGCCAGCAGGAGAGCGGGAGTGGGTTGGGAGACCCAGTACTTC
CASRRAGVGWETQYF
>17|TRBV7-9|few|TRBD1|TRBJ2-5
TGTGCCAGCAGCTTAGGTATCATAGGGACAGATCAAGAGACCCAGTACTTC
CASSLGIIGTDQETQYF
>19|TRBV9|few|TRBD1|TRBJ2-1
TGTGCCAGCAGCCCTCGCGGAGAGGGACAGGCGTCTACCTACAATGAGCAGTTCTTC
CASSPRGEGQASTYNEQFF
>16|TRBV19|NA|TRBD1|TRBJ1-1
TGTGCCAGTAGTATCGGGACAGCTATCTATGGCACTGAAGCTTTCTTT
CASSIGTAIYGTEAFF